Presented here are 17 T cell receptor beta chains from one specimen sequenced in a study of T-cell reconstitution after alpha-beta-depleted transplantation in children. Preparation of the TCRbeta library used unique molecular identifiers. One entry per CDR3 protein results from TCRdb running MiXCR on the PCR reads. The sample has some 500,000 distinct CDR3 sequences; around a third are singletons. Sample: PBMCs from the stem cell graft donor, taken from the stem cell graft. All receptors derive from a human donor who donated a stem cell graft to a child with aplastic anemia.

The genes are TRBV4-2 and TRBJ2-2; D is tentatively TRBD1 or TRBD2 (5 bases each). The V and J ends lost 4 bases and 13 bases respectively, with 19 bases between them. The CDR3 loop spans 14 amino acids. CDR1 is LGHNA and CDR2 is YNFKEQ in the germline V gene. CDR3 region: CASSPYRDPRWLFF. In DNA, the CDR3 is TGTGCCAGCAGCCCCTACCGGGACCCCCGCTGGCTGTTTTTT.

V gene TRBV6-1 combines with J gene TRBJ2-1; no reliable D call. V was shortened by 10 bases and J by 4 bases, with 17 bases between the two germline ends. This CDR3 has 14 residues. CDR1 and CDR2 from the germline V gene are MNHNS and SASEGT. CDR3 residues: CATPGPGAYNEQFF. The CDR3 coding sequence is TGTGCCACCCCGGGTCCGGGCGCATACAATGAGCAGTTCTTC.

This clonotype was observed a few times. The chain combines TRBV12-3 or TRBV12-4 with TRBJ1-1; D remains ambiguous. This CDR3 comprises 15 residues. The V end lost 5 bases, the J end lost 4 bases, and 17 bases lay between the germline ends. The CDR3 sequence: CASSHLGGRSTEAFF. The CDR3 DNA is TGTGCCAGCAGTCACCTGGGCGGTCGAAGCACTGAAGCTTTCTTT.

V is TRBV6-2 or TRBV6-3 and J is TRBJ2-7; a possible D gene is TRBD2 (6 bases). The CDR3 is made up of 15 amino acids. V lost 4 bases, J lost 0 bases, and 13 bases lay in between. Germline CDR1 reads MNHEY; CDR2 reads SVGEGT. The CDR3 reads CASSSALGGSYEQYF. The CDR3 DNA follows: TGTGCCAGCAGTTCAGCCTTGGGGGGCTCCTACGAGCAGTACTTC.

CDR3 coding DNA: TGTGCCTGGAGTATGGGGGGAAGCAATCAGCCCCAGCATTTT. Residues: CAWSMGGSNQPQHF. J is TRBJ1-5 and V is TRBV30, with D maybe TRBD1 (5 bases). There are 14 residues in the CDR3. Germline-derived CDR1 and CDR2 are GTSNPN and SVGIG (reference sequence). Trimming pared 2 bases from V and 1 base from J, leaving 9 bases between.

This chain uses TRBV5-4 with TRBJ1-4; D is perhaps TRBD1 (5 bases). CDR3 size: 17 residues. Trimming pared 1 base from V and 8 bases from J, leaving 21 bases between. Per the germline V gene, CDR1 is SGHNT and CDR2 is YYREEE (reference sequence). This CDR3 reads CASSLYQGLGGREKLFF. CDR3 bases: TGTGCCAGCAGCTTGTACCAGGGTTTGGGGGGTCGAGAAAAACTGTTTTTT.

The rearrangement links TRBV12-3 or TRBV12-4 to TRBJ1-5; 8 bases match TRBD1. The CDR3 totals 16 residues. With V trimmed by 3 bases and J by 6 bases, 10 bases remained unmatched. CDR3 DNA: TGTGCCAGCAGTTTGGCGCAGAACAGGGGGATTCAGCCCCAGCATTTT. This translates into CASSLAQNRGIQPQHF.

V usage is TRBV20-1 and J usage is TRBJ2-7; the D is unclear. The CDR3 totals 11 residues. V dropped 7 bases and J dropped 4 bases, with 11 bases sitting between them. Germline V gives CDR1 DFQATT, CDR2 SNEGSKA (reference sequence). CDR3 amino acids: CSVGQLYEQYF. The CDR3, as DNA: TGCAGTGTGGGCCAACTATACGAGCAGTACTTC.

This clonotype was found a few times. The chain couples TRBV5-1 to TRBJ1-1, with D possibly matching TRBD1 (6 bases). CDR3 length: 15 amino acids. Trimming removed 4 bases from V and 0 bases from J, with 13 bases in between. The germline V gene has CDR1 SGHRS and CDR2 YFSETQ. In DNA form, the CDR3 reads TGCGCCAGCAGCCCAGGGGACACCATGAACACTGAAGCTTTCTTT. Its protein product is CASSPGDTMNTEAFF.

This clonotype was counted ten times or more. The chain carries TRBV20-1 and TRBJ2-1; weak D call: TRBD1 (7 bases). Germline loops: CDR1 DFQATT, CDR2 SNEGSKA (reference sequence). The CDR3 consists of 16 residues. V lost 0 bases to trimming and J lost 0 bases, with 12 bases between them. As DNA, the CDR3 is TGCAGTGCTAGAGATCCCAGGGGGGACTCCTACAATGAGCAGTTCTTC. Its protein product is CSARDPRGDSYNEQFF.

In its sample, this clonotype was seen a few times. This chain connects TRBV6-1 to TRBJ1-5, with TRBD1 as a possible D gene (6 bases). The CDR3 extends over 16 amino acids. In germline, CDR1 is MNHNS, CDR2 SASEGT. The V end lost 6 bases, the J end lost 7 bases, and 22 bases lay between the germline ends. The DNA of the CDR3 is TGTGCCAGCAGACCCATGGGGGGGGCACTCAACCAGCCCCAGCATTTT. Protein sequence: CASRPMGGALNQPQHF.

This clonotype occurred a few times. In DNA form, the CDR3 reads TGTGCCAGCAGTGCCGGGACTAGCGGGATCTACGAGCAGTACGTC. Protein product: CASSAGTSGIYEQYV. This chain uses TRBV6-1 with TRBJ2-7, with TRBD2 matching 13 bases. The CDR3 runs to 15 residues. CDR1 and CDR2 (germline): MNHNS, SASEGT. After removal of 4 bases from V and 3 bases from J, the junction contained 3 bases not matched to a gene.

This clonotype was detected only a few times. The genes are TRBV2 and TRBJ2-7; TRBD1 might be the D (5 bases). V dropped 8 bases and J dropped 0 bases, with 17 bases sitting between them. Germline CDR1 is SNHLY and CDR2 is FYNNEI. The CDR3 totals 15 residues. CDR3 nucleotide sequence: TGTGCCAGCGTAAAGGGGCGCGACTTCTCCTACGAGCAGTACTTC. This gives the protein CASVKGRDFSYEQYF.

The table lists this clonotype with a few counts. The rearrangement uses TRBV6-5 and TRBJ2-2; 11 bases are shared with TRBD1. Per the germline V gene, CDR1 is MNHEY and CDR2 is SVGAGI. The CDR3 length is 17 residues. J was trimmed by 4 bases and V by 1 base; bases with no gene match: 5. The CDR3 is CASSYLTGTGGTGELFF. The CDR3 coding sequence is TGTGCCAGCAGTTACTTAACCGGGACAGGGGGCACCGGGGAGCTGTTTTTT.

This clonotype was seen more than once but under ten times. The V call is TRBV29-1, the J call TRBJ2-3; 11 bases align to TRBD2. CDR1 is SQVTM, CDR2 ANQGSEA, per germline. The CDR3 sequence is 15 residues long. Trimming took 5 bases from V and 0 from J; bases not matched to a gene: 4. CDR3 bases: TGCAGCGTTCAGACTAGCGGGGCTAGCACAGATACGCAGTATTTT. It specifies CSVQTSGASTDTQYF.

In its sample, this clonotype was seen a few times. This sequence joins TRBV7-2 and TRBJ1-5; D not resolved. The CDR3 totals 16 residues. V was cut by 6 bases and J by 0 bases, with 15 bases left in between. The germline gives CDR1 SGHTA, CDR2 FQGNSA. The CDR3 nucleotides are TGTGCCAGCAGTCCCGGCCCGGGTAATAGCAATCAGCCCCAGCATTTT. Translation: CASSPGPGNSNQPQHF.

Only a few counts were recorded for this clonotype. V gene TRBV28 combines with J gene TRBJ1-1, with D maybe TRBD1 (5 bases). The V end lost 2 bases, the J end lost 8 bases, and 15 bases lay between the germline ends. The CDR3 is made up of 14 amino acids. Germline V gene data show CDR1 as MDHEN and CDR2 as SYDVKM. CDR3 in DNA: TGTGCCAGCAGTTTACTACAGGTAGGGGCCGAAGCTTTCTTT. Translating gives CASSLLQVGAEAFF. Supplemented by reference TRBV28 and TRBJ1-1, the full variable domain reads DVKVTQSSRYLVKRTGEKVFLECVQDMDHENMFWYRQDPGLGLRLIYFSYDVKMKEKGDIPEGYSVSREKKERFSLILESASTNQTSMYLCASSLLQVGAEAFFGQGTRLTVV.